This TCR beta chain appears in the sequencing data of a study of blood T cell repertoires in COVID-19. Measured with immunoSEQ multiplex PCR; TCRdb has only the in-frame clones, and not every one. The sample lists just over 300,000 clones, 85% to 90% seen once, with roughly 4% in the top ten. Germline-derived CDR1 and CDR2 are SEHNR and FQNEAQ (reference sequence). V was shortened by 8 bases and J by 4 bases, with 15 bases between the two germline ends. CDR3 size: 14 residues. V usage is TRBV7-9 and J usage is TRBJ2-1, with D possibly being TRBD1 (5 bases). The TCR sequence derives from a man aged 30-40 years who had recovered from COVID-19. Sequencing was performed on PBMCs or T cells enriched from blood (not recorded which). This CDR3 is CASQGVLAYNEQFF. The CDR3 DNA is TGTGCCAGCCAAGGGGTCCTGGCGTACAATGAGCAGTTCTTC.